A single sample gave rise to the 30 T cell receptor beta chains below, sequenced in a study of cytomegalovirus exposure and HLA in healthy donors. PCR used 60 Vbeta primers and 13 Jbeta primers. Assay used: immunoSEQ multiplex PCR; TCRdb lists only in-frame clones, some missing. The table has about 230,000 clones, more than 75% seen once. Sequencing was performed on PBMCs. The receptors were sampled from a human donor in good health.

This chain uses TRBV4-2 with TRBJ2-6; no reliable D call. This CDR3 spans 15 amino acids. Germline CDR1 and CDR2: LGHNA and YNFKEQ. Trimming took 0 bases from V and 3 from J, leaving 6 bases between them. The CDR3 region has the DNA TGTGCCAGCAGCCAAGAATCGGGTGGGGCCAACGTCCTGACTTTC. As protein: CASSQESGGANVLTF.

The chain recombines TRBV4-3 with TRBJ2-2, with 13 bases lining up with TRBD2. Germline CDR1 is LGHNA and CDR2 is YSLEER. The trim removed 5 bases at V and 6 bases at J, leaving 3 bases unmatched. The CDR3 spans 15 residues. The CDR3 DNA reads TGCGCCAGCAGCAGACTAGCGGGAGGTGCCGGGGAGCTGTTTTTT. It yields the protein CASSRLAGGAGELFF.

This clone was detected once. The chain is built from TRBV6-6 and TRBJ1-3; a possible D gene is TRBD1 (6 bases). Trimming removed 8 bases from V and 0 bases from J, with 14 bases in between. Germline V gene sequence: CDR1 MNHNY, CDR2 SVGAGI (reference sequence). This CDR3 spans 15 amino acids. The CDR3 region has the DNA TGTGCCAGCGAGGGGGAACGAGCCTCTGGAAACACCATATATTTT. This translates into CASEGERASGNTIYF.

This CDR3 reads CASSPELAGGFYEQYF. CDR3 sequence (DNA): TGTGCCAGCAGCCCTGAACTAGCGGGAGGATTCTACGAGCAGTACTTC. V is TRBV4-2 and J is TRBJ2-7; 12 bases match TRBD2. The CDR3 is 16 amino acids. Trimming at V came to 4 bases and at J to 3 bases, leaving 7 bases not matched to a gene. Germline V CDR1 and CDR2: LGHNA, YNFKEQ.

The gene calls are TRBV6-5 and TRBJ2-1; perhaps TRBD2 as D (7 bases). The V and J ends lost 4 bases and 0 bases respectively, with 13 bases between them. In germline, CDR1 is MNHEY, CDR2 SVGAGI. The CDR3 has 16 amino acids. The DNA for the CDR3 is TGTGCCAGCAGTTTCGGACTAGGGGGCTCCTACAATGAGCAGTTCTTC. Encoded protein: CASSFGLGGSYNEQFF.

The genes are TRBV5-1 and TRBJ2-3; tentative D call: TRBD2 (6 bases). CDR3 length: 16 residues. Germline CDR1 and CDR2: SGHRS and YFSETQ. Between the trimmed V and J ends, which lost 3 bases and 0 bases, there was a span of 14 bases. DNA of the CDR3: TGCGCCAGCAGCTCCCGGGGTAGCGGAAGCACAGATACGCAGTATTTT. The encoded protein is CASSSRGSGSTDTQYF.

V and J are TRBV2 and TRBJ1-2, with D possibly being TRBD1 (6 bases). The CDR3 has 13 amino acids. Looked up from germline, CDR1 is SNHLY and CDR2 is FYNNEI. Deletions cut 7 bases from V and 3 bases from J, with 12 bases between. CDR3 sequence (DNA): TGTGCCAGCAAATCCGGACAGTACTATGGCTACACCTTC. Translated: CASKSGQYYGYTF.

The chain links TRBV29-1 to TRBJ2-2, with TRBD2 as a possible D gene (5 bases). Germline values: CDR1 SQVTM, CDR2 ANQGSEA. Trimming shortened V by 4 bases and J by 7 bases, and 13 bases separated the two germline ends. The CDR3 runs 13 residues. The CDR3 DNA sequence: TGCAGCGTTGCTTGGGAGTACGGCGGGGAGCTGTTTTTT. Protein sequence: CSVAWEYGGELFF.

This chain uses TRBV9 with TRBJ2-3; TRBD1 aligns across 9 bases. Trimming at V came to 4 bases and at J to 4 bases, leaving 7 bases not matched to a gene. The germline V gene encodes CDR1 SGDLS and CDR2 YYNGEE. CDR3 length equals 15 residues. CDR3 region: CASSPSQGAPDTQYF. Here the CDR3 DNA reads TGTGCCAGCAGCCCATCACAGGGGGCTCCAGATACGCAGTATTTT.

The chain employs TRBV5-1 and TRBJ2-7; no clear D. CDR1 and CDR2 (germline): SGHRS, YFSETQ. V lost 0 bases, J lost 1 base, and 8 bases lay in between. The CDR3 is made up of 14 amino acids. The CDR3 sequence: CASSLGVRSYEQYF. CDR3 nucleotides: TGCGCCAGCAGCTTGGGCGTGAGGTCCTACGAGCAGTACTTC.

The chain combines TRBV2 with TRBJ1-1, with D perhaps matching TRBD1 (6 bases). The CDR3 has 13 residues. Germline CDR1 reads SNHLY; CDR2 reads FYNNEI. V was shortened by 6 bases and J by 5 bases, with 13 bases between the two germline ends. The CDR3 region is CASRVDRQTEAFF. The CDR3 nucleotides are TGTGCCAGCAGGGTCGACAGGCAGACTGAAGCTTTCTTT. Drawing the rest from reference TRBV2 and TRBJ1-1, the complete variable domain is EPEVTQTPSHQVTQMGQEVILRCVPISNHLYFYWYRQILGQKVEFLVSFYNNEISEKSEIFDDQFSVERPDGSNFTLKIRSTKLEDSAMYFCASRVDRQTEAFFGQGTRLTVV.

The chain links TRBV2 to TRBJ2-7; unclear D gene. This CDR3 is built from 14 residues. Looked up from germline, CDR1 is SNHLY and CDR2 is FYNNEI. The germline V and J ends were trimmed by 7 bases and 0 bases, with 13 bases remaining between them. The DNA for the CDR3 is TGTGCCAGCAAGGTACAGCTTAGCTCCTACGAGCAGTACTTC. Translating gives CASKVQLSSYEQYF. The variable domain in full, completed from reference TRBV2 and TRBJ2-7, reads EPEVTQTPSHQVTQMGQEVILRCVPISNHLYFYWYRQILGQKVEFLVSFYNNEISEKSEIFDDQFSVERPDGSNFTLKIRSTKLEDSAMYFCASKVQLSSYEQYFGPGTRLTVT.

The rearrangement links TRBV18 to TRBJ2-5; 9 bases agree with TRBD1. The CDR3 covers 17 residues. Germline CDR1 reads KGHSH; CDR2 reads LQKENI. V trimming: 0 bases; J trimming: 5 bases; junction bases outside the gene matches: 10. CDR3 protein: CASSPPIDPGTGETQYF. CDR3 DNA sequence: TGTGCCAGCTCACCACCAATCGATCCCGGGACAGGGGAGACCCAGTACTTC.

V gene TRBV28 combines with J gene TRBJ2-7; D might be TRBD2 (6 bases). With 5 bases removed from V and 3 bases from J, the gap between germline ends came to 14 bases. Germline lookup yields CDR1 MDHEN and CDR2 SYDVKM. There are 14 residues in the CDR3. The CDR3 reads CASSPSIGSYEQYF. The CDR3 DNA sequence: TGTGCCAGCAGTCCCTCGATCGGGAGCTACGAGCAGTACTTC.

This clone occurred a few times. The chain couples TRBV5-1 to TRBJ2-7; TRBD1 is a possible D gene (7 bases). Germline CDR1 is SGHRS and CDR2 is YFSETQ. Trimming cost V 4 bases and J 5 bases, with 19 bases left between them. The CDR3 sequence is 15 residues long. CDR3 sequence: CASSALSGGRNEQYF. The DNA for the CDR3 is TGCGCCAGCAGCGCCCTTTCAGGGGGGCGGAACGAGCAGTACTTC.

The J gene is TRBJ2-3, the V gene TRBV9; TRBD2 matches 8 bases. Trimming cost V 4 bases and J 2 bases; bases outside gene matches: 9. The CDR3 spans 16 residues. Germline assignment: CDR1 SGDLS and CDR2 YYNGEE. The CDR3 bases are TGTGCCAGCAGCTCCCCACGGGAGGGATACACAGATACGCAGTATTTT. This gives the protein CASSSPREGYTDTQYF.

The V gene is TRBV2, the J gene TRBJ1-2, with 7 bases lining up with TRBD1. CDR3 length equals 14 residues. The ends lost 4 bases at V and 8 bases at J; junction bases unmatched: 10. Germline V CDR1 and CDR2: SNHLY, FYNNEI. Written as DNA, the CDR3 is TGTGCCAGCAGTGGACAGGGAAACTCGGGGGGCTACACCTTC. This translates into CASSGQGNSGGYTF.

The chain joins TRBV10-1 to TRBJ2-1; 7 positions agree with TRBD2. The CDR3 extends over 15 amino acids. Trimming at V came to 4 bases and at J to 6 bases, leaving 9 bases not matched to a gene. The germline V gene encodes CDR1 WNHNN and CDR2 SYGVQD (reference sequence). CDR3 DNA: TGCGCCAGCAGTGGGACTAGAACCCGCGGCAATGAGCAGTTCTTC. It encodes CASSGTRTRGNEQFF.

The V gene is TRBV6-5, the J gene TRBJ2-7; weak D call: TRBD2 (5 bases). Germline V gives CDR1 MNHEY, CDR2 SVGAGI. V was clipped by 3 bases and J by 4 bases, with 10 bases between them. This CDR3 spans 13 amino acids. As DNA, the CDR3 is TGTGCCAGCAGTTATGGCAGCGGTTACGAGCAGTACTTC. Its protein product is CASSYGSGYEQYF.

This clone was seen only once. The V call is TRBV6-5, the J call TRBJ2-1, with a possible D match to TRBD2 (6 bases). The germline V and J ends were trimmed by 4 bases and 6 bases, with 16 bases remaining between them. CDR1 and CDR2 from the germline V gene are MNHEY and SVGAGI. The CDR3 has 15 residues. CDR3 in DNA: TGTGCCAGCAGTTTTCGCCCGGGGGTAGGCAATGAGCAGTTCTTC. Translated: CASSFRPGVGNEQFF.

The CDR3 loop is CASSLRGINYEQYF. CDR3 bases: TGTGCCAGCAGTCTAAGGGGGATTAACTACGAGCAGTACTTC. The chain uses TRBV27 and TRBJ2-7; TRBD1 is a possible D gene (6 bases). This CDR3 has 14 amino acids. The ends were cut back, 5 bases at V and 3 bases at J, with 14 bases in the middle. From germline, CDR1 is MNHEY and CDR2 SMNVEV (reference sequence).

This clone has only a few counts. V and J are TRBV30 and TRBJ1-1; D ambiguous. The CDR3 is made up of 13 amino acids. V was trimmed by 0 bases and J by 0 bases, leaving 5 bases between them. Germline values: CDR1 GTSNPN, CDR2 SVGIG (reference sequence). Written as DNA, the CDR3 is TGTGCCTGGAGTGTACAGATGAACACTGAAGCTTTCTTT. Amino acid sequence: CAWSVQMNTEAFF.

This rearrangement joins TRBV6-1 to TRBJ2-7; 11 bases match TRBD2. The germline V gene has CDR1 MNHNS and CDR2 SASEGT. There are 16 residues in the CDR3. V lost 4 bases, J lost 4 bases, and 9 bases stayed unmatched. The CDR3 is CASSVLPGTSGYEQYF. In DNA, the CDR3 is TGTGCCAGCAGTGTCCTCCCAGGGACTAGCGGTTACGAGCAGTACTTC.

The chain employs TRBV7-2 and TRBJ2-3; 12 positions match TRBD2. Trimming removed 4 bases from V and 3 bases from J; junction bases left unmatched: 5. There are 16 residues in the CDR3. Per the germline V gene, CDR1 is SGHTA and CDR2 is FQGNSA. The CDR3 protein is CASSSALAGGTDTQYF. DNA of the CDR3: TGTGCCAGCAGCTCCGCCCTAGCGGGAGGGACAGATACGCAGTATTTT.

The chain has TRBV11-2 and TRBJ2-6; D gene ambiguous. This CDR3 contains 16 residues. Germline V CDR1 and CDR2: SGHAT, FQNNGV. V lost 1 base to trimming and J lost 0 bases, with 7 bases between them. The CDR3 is CASSLGILSGANVLTF. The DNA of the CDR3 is TGTGCCAGCAGCTTAGGTATACTCTCTGGGGCCAACGTCCTGACTTTC.

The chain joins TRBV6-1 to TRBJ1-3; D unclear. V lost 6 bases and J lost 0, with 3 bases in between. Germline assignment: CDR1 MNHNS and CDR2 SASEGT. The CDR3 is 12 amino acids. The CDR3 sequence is CASRSSGNTIYF. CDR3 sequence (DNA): TGTGCCAGCAGGAGCTCTGGAAACACCATATATTTT.

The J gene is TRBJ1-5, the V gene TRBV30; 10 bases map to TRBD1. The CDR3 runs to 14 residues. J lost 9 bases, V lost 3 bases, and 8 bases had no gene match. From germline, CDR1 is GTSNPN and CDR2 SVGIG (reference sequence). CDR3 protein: CAWSEDRGVVPQHF. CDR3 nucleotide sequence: TGTGCCTGGAGCGAGGACAGGGGGGTTGTGCCCCAGCATTTT.

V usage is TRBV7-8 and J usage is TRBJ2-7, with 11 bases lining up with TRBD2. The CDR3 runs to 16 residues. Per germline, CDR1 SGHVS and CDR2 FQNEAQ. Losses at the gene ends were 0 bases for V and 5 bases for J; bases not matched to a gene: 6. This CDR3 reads CASSLATSGRHHEQYF. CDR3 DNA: TGTGCCAGCAGCTTAGCTACTAGCGGGAGACATCACGAGCAGTACTTC.

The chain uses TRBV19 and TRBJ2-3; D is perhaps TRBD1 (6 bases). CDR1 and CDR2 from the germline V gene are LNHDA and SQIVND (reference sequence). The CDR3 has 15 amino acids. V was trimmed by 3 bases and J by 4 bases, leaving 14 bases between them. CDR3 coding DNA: TGTGCCAGTAGTATTAGGTCCAGGGGCCCAGATACGCAGTATTTT. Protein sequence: CASSIRSRGPDTQYF.

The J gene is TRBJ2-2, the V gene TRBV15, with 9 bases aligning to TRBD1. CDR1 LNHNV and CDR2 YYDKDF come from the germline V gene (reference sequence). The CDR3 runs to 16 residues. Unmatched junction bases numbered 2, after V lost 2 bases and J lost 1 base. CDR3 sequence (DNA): TGTGCCACCAGCAGACGACAGGGGGGGAACACCGGGGAGCTGTTTTTT. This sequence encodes CATSRRQGGNTGELFF.